The TCR beta chain under discussion was sequenced for a study of identifying expanded T cells in peripheral blood. During the collection period, no donor immune events like infections were recorded. TCRdb's table, derived via immunoSEQ multiplex PCR, lists solely in-frame clones and lacks some. The table records more than 85,000 clones, about 85% of them present only once. Trimming took 0 bases from V and 1 from J; bases not matched to a gene: 4. Germline CDR1 MNHNS, CDR2 SASEGT. The CDR3 has 16 amino acids. The sequencing sample was made of blood. The V gene is TRBV6-1, the J gene TRBJ2-7; 9 nucleotides align to TRBD2. This receptor was obtained from a person aged 18 to 75 in good health. The CDR3 loop reads CASSEAAAGGSYEQYF. The DNA for the CDR3 is TGTGCCAGCAGTGAAGCGGCAGCGGGGGGATCCTACGAGCAGTACTTC.